This T cell receptor beta chain came from a study of brain T cells in children with intractable seizures. This clone has only one observation. Its target is unknown. CDR3 size: 17 residues. Trimming removed 2 bases at V and 10 bases at J, with 24 bases between. CDR1 is MNHEY, CDR2 SVGEGT, per germline. Study conclusions and caveats: Absence of clones before surgery may stem from lower sequencing depth. Viral specificity was inferred only from CDR3 similarity; HCMV serostatus was unknown.

Clones were read by immunoSEQ multiplex PCR, and TCRdb kept only the in-frame ones, dropping some. The sample lists approximately 77,000 clones; more than 85% were seen once. Before surgery, patients took at least one anti-epileptic drug. This TCR was recovered from a boy younger than two with tuberous sclerosis and intractable seizures. The gene calls are TRBV6-2 or TRBV6-3 and TRBJ2-1; tentatively, D is TRBD1 or TRBD2 (5 bases each). The material was peripheral blood, obtained at surgery. CDR3 nucleotides: TGTGCCAGCAGTTACGAGGGGTTTCGCAGCTCCGGGGAGGAGCAGTTCTTC. Protein product: CASSYEGFRSSGEEQFF.